This TCR beta chain was obtained from a study of blood T cell repertoires in COVID-19. Per the original methods: Cell counts per sample came from amplifying reference gene primers. This table comes from immunoSEQ multiplex PCR, and its TCRdb copy is limited to in-frame clones, with some not included. V and J calls and clone size are copied from that table; D and trimming were computed from the DNA. The sample yields around 380,000 clones, 81% seen once. The V segment lost 4 bases and the J segment 10 bases; nucleotides outside the gene matches: 14. CDR1 and CDR2 from the germline V gene are KGHSH and LQKENI. This CDR3 has 17 amino acids.

The specimen was peripheral blood. This chain joins TRBV18 and TRBJ1-6, with 9 bases that match TRBD1. The receptor comes from a human donor with acute or convalescent COVID-19. The donor label of this sample is uncertain. CDR3 residues: CASSQLSTGGRGSPLHF. The CDR3 DNA follows: TGTGCCAGCTCACAACTGAGTACAGGGGGCCGTGGGTCACCCCTCCACTTT.